The present TCR beta chain was sequenced within a study of blood T cell repertoires in COVID-19. The Seattle patients joined while their infection was active and were tracked longitudinally afterward. Sequencing was performed with immunoSEQ multiplex PCR; in TCRdb, only in-frame clones are kept and a portion is missing. This table holds about 150,000 clones, under 85% found once. This receptor was identified in a man aged 60-69 years with COVID-19, enrolled during active disease. The material sequenced was peripheral blood.

The CDR3 is CASSGPPEAFF. The CDR3 nucleotides are TGTGCCAGCAGCGGTCCGCCTGAAGCTTTCTTT. This chain links TRBV6-5 with TRBJ1-1; D remains ambiguous. Trimming pared 6 bases from V and 6 bases from J, leaving 8 bases between. The CDR3 spans 11 residues. The germline V gene has CDR1 MNHEY and CDR2 SVGAGI.